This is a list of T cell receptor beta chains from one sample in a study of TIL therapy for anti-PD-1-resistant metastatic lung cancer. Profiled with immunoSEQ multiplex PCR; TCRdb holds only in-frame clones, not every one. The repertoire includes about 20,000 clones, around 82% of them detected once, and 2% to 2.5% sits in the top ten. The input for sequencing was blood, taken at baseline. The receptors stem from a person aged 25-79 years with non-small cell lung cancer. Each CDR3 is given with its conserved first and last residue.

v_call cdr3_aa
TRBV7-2 CASSRTRTSGANVLTF
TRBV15 CATRTRDQPQHF
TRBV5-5 CASSLEQAIAFF
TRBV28 CASSPPTSGEGEQYF
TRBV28 CASSLGARNYGYTF
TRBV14 CASSQVNLQETQYF
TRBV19 CASSISLDRNQPQHF
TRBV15 CATSREGGLAGPGFF
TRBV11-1 CASSLADIHTEAFF
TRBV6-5 CASSRRTIGNTEAFF
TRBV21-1 CASNPRRPYAEQYF
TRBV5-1 CASSNNWERYEQYF
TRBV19 CASSIGTGGDGYTF
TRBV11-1 CASSRDRRQEAFF
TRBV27 CASSLSPFSPHEQFF
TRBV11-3 CASSLGQGSADTQYF
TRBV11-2 CASSFRDTSYEQYF
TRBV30 CAVTGGAAEAFF
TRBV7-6 CASSPAQANEQFF
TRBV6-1 CATYLAGGRDTQYF
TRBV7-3 CASSLKGQGVSAAFF
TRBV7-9 CASSQEQGPGQYF
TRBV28 CASSLASSGTYEQYF
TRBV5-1 CASSSGQGWGELFF
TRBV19 CASTGTGAGELFF
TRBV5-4 CAVRGRGRGETQYF
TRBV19 CASSIRGEQYF
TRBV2 CASEGTSGPGELFF
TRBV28 CASNFFGRGTYNSPLHF
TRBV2 CASRRRLAGVEETQYF
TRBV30 CAWTGKEWGGYTF
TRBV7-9 CASSSQNPGQGGFF
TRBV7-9 CASSSTGDGQPQHF
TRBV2 CASRATSGVTDTQYF
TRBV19 CAGTRGELFF
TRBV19 CASTAEGYSTDTQYF
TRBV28 CASSLFMGQGAGVLHF
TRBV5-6 CASSSDGSSGNTIYF
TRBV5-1 CASSLGLAYDTQYF
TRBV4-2 CASSQETGLGGEQYF
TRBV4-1 CASSQPTSGKSEQYF
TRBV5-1 CASSEDRGQYETQYF
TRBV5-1 CASSLNSGTGETQYF
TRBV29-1 CSAEDRPGAFF
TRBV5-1 CASSLAGSQAHEQYF
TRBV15 CATSRDRVPGDTQYF
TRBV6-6 CASSDRGGDEQFF
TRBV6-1 CASSEDQGEKLFF
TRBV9 CASSVSGEAFF
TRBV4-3 CASSQELSGAPTDTQYF
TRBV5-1 CASSRSGGTTDTQYF
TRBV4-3 CASSQDIMTVGRNQPQHF
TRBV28 CASTTYRNTGELFF
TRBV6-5 CASSSAGSGYTF
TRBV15 CATSQRTGGGGELFF